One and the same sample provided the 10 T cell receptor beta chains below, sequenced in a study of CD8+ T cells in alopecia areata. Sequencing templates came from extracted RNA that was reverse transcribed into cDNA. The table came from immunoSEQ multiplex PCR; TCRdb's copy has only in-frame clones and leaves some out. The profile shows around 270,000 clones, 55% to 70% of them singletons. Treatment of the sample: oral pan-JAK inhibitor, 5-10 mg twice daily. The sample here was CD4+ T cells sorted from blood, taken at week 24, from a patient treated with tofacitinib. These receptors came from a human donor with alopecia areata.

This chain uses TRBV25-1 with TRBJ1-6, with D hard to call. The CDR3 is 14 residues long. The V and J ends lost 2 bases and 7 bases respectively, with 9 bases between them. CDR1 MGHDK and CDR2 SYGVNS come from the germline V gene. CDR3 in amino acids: CASSEHGNNSPLHF. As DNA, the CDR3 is TGTGCCAGCAGTGAACACGGGAACAATTCACCCCTCCACTTT.

The CDR3 reads CASSEIAKNIQYF. The CDR3 region has the DNA TGTGCCAGCAGCGAGATAGCCAAAAACATTCAGTACTTC. V is TRBV7-9 and J is TRBJ2-4; unclear D gene. V shed 5 bases and J shed 0 bases, with 5 bases lying between them. CDR3 size: 13 residues. From germline, CDR1 is SEHNR and CDR2 FQNEAQ (reference sequence).

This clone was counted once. The CDR3 bases are TGTGCCAGCAGCGCCACAGGTGGCGAGCAGTACTTC. Protein product: CASSATGGEQYF. The V gene is TRBV2, the J gene TRBJ2-7, with D maybe TRBD1 (5 bases). There are 12 residues in the CDR3. The V end was cut by 6 bases, the J end by 6 bases, with 12 bases between. CDR1 and CDR2 from the germline V gene are SNHLY and FYNNEI. Filled out from reference TRBV2 and TRBJ2-7, the complete variable domain reads EPEVTQTPSHQVTQMGQEVILRCVPISNHLYFYWYRQILGQKVEFLVSFYNNEISEKSEIFDDQFSVERPDGSNFTLKIRSTKLEDSAMYFCASSATGGEQYFGPGTRLTVT.

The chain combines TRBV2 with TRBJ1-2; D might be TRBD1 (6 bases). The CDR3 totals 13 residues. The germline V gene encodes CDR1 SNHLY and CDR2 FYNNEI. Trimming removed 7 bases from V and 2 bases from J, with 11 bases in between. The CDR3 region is CASKGQSNYGYTF. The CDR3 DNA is TGTGCCAGCAAAGGACAGTCAAACTATGGCTACACCTTC.

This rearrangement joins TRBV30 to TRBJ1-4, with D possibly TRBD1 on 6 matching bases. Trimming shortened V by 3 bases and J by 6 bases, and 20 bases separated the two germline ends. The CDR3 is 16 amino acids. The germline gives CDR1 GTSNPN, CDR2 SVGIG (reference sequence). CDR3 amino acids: CAWSPPGAFAYEKLFF. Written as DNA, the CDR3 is TGTGCCTGGAGCCCTCCGGGGGCATTTGCGTATGAAAAACTGTTTTTT.

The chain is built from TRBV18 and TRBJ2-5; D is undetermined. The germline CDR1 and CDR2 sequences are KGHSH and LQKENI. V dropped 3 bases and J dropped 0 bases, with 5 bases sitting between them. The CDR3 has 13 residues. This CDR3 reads CASSPGHQETQYF. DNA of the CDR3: TGTGCCAGCTCACCGGGTCACCAAGAGACCCAGTACTTC.

The CDR3 sequence: CGLAGGIRRNEQFF. In DNA form, the CDR3 reads TGCGGACTAGCGGGGGGGATACGTAGGAATGAGCAGTTCTTC. The V gene is TRBV29-1, the J gene TRBJ2-1; 15 bases are shared with TRBD2. CDR3 length: 14 amino acids. Germline V gives CDR1 SQVTM, CDR2 ANQGSEA.

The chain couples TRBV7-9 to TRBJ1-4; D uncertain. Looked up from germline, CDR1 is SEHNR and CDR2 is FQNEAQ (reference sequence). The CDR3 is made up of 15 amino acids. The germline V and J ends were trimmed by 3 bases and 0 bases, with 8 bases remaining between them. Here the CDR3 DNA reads TGTGCCAGCAGCTTTGGTGGAGCAACTAATGAAAAACTGTTTTTT. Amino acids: CASSFGGATNEKLFF. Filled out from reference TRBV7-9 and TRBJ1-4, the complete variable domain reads DTGVSQNPRHKITKRGQNVTFRCDPISEHNRLYWYRQTLGQGPEFLTYFQNEAQLEKSRLLSDRFSAERPKGSFSTLEIQRTEQGDSAMYLCASSFGGATNEKLFFGSGTQLSVL.

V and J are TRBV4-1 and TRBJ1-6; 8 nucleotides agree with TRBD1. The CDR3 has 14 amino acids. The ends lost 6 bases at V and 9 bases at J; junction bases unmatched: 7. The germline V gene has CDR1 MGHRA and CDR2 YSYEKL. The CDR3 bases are TGCGCCAGCAGTTCGGACAGGGCGATTTCACCCCTCCACTTT. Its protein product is CASSSDRAISPLHF.

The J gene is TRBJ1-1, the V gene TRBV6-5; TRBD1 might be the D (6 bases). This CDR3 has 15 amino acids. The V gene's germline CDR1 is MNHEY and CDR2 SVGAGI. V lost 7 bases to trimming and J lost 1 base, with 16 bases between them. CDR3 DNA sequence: TGTGCCAGCATCGACCCCAGGGGCTCGAACACTGAAGCTTTCTTT. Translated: CASIDPRGSNTEAFF.